This is a list of T cell receptor beta chains from one sample in a study of T cell responses to AZD1222 COVID-19 vaccine. Method: immunoSEQ multiplex PCR; TCRdb's copy keeps in-frame clones and lacks some. The sample consists of about 89,000 clones, 85% to 90% of them appearing once. The specimen was peripheral blood, collected 28 days after the second AZD1222 dose. These receptors were collected from an adult who received the AZD1222 COVID-19 vaccine. Each CDR3 is given with its conserved first and last residue. The D gene is left open where the match is weak. Expanded clones are given a class, and other clones once, few, many or no size at all.

NA	TRBD2	TRBV11-2	TRBJ2-3	TGTGCCAGCAGCTTGGGGACTAGCGGGGGGCAACCCCCAGATACGCAGTATTTT	CASSLGTSGGQPPDTQYF
NA	TRBD2	TRBV4-2	TRBJ2-7	TGTGCCAGCAGCCCCCCCGGAGGCGGGGGGAGCTCCTACGAGCAGTACTTC	CASSPPGGGGSSYEQYF
NA	NA	TRBV19	TRBJ2-3	TGTGCCAGTACGCGGACAACTTCACGAGATACGCAGTATTTT	CASTRTTSRDTQYF
NA	NA	TRBV7-8	TRBJ2-1	TGTGCCAGCAGCCCGCGCTACAATGAGCAGTTCTTC	CASSPRYNEQFF
NA	NA	TRBV18	TRBJ2-7	TGTGCCAGCTCACCATCGACGGGGTCCTCCTACGAGCAGTACTTC	CASSPSTGSSYEQYF
NA	TRBD1	TRBV3-1/TRBV3-2	TRBJ2-7	TGTGCCAGCAGCCAAGGGGCAGGGGGTTCTTCCTACGAGCAGTACTTC	CASSQGAGGSSYEQYF
NA	NA	TRBV30	TRBJ1-6	TGTGCCTGGAGTGTACAGGCCTCCTATAATTCACCCCTCCACTTT	CAWSVQASYNSPLHF
NA	NA	TRBV10-3	TRBJ1-6	TGTGCCACGAACTTAGGGGCTGGCTATAATTCACCCCTCCACTTT	CATNLGAGYNSPLHF
NA	NA	TRBV18	TRBJ2-7	TGTGCCAGCTCACCACCGGGAACCGACGGGGAGCAGTACTTC	CASSPPGTDGEQYF
NA	NA	TRBV5-6	TRBJ2-1	TGTGCCAGCGGCTCTTACAGCCACTTCCTCAATGAGCAGTTCTTC	CASGSYSHFLNEQFF
NA	TRBD1	TRBV30	TRBJ1-2	TGTGCCTGGAGTAAGGGACAGGGGGCGAACTATGGCTACACCTTC	CAWSKGQGANYGYTF
once	NA	TRBV11-3	TRBJ2-1	TGTGCCAGCGGCCGGACAGCGGATAATGAGCAGTTCTTC	CASGRTADNEQFF
once	NA	TRBV27	TRBJ2-7	TGTGCCAGCAGTCCCGTGGGGGGCTACGAGCAGTACTTC	CASSPVGGYEQYF
NA	NA	TRBV6-5	TRBJ2-5	TGTGCCAGCAAAGGATCTTCGGAGACCCAGTACTTC	CASKGSSETQYF
NA	NA	TRBV6-6	TRBJ1-2	TGTGCCACTACTACAGGGCGCAACTATGGCTACACCTTC	CATTTGRNYGYTF
NA	NA	TRBV11-3	TRBJ1-1	TGTGCCAGCAGCCCAGGCAGAGGGGAAGCTTTCTTT	CASSPGRGEAFF
NA	NA	TRBV21-1	TRBJ1-4	TGTGCCAGCAGCAAATTTGGACAAGGGCGCCTCTCAGCTAATGAAAAACTGTTTTTT	CASSKFGQGRLSANEKLFF
NA	TRBD2	TRBV11-3	TRBJ2-1	TGTGCCAGCAGCTTAGACCGGGGGGATGAGCAGTTCTTC	CASSLDRGDEQFF
NA	NA	TRBV4-3	TRBJ2-1	TGCGCCAGCAGCCAGCGGGGTTTAGGGGTCTCCTACAATGAGCAGTTCTTC	CASSQRGLGVSYNEQFF
NA	NA	TRBV29-1	TRBJ1-1	TGCAGCGTTACGTGGGTATCTCTGACTGAAGCTTTCTTT	CSVTWVSLTEAFF
few	NA	TRBV5-1	TRBJ2-3	TGCGCCAGCAGCTACGGGGAATCCCTCGGCACAGATACGCAGTATTTT	CASSYGESLGTDTQYF
once	NA	TRBV11-1	TRBJ1-1	TGTGCCAGCAGCTTAGCGTCGGGGGCGAGGTCTGAAGCTTTCTTT	CASSLASGARSEAFF
NA	TRBD1	TRBV6-5	TRBJ1-2	TGTGCCAGCAGTACCAGGCAGGGGGCTTCCTATGGCTACACCTTC	CASSTRQGASYGYTF
NA	TRBD1	TRBV7-9	TRBJ2-1	TGTGCCAGCAGCTTAGGACAGGGGATTGCCTACAATGAGCAGTTCTTC	CASSLGQGIAYNEQFF
NA	NA	TRBV6-5	TRBJ1-1	TGTGCCAGCATGATGGAACCAAGGAACACTGAAGCTTTCTTT	CASMMEPRNTEAFF
NA	NA	TRBV4-2	TRBJ2-1	TGTGCCAGCAGCCCCCTAAGGGGTCCGGCGAATGAGCAGTTCTTC	CASSPLRGPANEQFF
NA	TRBD2	TRBV2	TRBJ2-4	TGTGCCAGCAGTGTAGAAGCGGGAGGCAAAAACATTCAGTACTTC	CASSVEAGGKNIQYF
NA	NA	TRBV7-6	TRBJ1-5	TGTGCCAGCAGCTTAGGCGGCCAGGGACATCAGCCCCAGCATTTT	CASSLGGQGHQPQHF
NA	TRBD2	TRBV5-1	TRBJ2-1	TGCGCCAGCAGCTTGGGAGCGGGAGGAATCGATGAGCAGTTCTTC	CASSLGAGGIDEQFF
NA	NA	TRBV7-2	TRBJ2-4	TGTGCCAGCAGCTTAGAGGGAGGCAACTCAGCCAAAAACATTCAGTACTTC	CASSLEGGNSAKNIQYF
NA	NA	TRBV19	TRBJ1-1	TGTGCCAGTAGTATCAGAACACCGTTTGAAGCTTTCTTT	CASSIRTPFEAFF
NA	NA	TRBV28	TRBJ1-2	TGTGCCAGCAGTTTACCCGGGGGCGCGGGAGGCTACACCTTC	CASSLPGGAGGYTF
NA	NA	TRBV6-5	TRBJ2-5	TGTGCCAGCAGTTACTTGTCGCGGGGTGGGACCCAGTACTTC	CASSYLSRGGTQYF
few	TRBD2	TRBV2	TRBJ2-4	TGTGCCAGCAGTGAAGGGGCGGGAGGGTCAAACATTCAGTACTTC	CASSEGAGGSNIQYF
once	NA	TRBV19	TRBJ2-2	TGTGCCAGTAGTATAGGTGGTGGGGGGCACACCGGGGAGCTGTTTTTT	CASSIGGGGHTGELFF
NA	NA	TRBV10-3	TRBJ2-7	TGTGCCATCAGTGAGACCCTACAGGGGGGGATGTACGAGCAGTACTTC	CAISETLQGGMYEQYF
NA	NA	TRBV7-9	TRBJ1-5	TGTGCCAGCAGCTTAGGAGTCGGCAGGGTGGTCAATCAGCCCCAGCATTTT	CASSLGVGRVVNQPQHF
NA	NA	TRBV13	TRBJ1-1	TGTGCCAGCGCCCGAGGGACGGCGGAAGCTTTCTTT	CASARGTAEAFF